This T cell receptor beta chain is drawn from a study of blood T cell repertoires in COVID-19. Study summary: PBMCs, B-cell-depleted T cells, or T cells provided the cDNA or gDNA that made up the material.

CDR1 MNHEY and CDR2 SVGAGI come from the germline V gene. This CDR3 is 12 amino acids long. The V and J ends lost 2 bases and 6 bases respectively, with 7 bases between them. Generated by immunoSEQ multiplex PCR, the TCRdb table keeps only in-frame clones and is missing some. The table lists roughly 190,000 clones, approximately 89% of them singletons. This clone was seen a single time. Specimen: peripheral blood. The clonotype comes from a man between 70 and 80 years old with acute or convalescent COVID-19. V usage is TRBV6-5 and J usage is TRBJ1-1; TRBD1 is a possible D gene (5 bases). The CDR3 DNA sequence: TGTGCCAGCAGTTACAGGGGTGCTGAAGCTTTCTTT. It specifies CASSYRGAEAFF.